These 14 T cell receptor beta chains share one sample of origin, sequenced in a study of blood T cells in healthy people across ages. For the second PCR, which ran for about 6 to 12 cycles, a sample-barcoded 5' primer and a J-beta primer mix were used. From the 5' RACE reads, TCRdb called clonotypes with MiXCR, one entry per CDR3 protein. Of roughly 1.9 million distinct CDR3 sequences listed, more than 35% were seen once; the top ten hold approximately 22%. What was sequenced was blood. Receptor source: a human donor in good health.

The table lists this clonotype with many counts. The J gene is TRBJ2-1, the V gene TRBV29-1, with D uncertain. V was clipped by 0 bases and J by 3 bases, with 3 bases between them. The CDR3 covers 12 residues. Germline V gene sequence: CDR1 SQVTM, CDR2 ANQGSEA. CDR3 DNA: TGCAGCGTTGAAGAAGGCTACAATGAGCAGTTCTTC. This encodes CSVEEGYNEQFF.

The genes are TRBV11-2 and TRBJ1-1; no firm D call. Deletions cut 5 bases from V and 6 bases from J, with 16 bases between. CDR1 and CDR2 (germline): SGHAT, FQNNGV. CDR3 length: 14 amino acids. The CDR3 sequence is CASSVDLHHPEAFF. The DNA of the CDR3 is TGTGCCAGCAGCGTCGACCTACACCACCCTGAAGCTTTCTTT.

V gene TRBV27 combines with J gene TRBJ1-2; perhaps TRBD1 as D (6 bases). Germline CDR1 reads MNHEY; CDR2 reads SMNVEV (reference sequence). CDR3 length: 16 amino acids. Deletions cut 2 bases from V and 4 bases from J, with 17 bases between. This CDR3 is CASSLSRSGGGYGYTF. The CDR3 DNA follows: TGTGCCAGCAGTTTAAGCCGAAGCGGGGGCGGCTATGGCTACACCTTC.

In this sample, this clonotype turned up a few times. The chain uses TRBV15 and TRBJ1-4; 7 bases are shared with TRBD1. This CDR3 spans 15 amino acids. Germline lookup yields CDR1 LNHNV and CDR2 YYDKDF (reference sequence). J lost 8 bases, V lost 0 bases, and 6 bases had no gene match. CDR3 loop: CATSRDTGAGEKLFF. The CDR3 DNA reads as TGTGCCACCAGCAGAGACACAGGGGCGGGGGAAAAACTGTTTTTT.

This sequence joins TRBV12-3 or TRBV12-4 and TRBJ2-7; tentatively, D is TRBD2 (6 bases). The CDR3 extends over 16 amino acids. The V end lost 5 bases, the J end lost 0 bases, and 17 bases lay between the germline ends. DNA for the CDR3: TGTGCCAGCAGTCCCAGCGGGTATAGGAGCTCCTACGAGCAGTACTTC. Translating it yields CASSPSGYRSSYEQYF.

This clonotype was picked up many times. The rearrangement joins TRBV20-1 to TRBJ2-7, with 9 bases fitting TRBD2. Germline CDR1 DFQATT, CDR2 SNEGSKA (reference sequence). The CDR3 is 17 amino acids. V lost 0 bases and J lost 1; bases outside the gene matches: 10. CDR3 sequence: CSARDLNGRGGSYEQYF. In nucleotides, the CDR3 is TGCAGTGCTAGAGATCTGAATGGGCGGGGGGGTTCCTACGAGCAGTACTTC.

The chain uses TRBV18 and TRBJ2-1; possible D gene TRBD2, 6 bases. The CDR3 loop spans 14 amino acids. The germline V and J ends were trimmed by 0 bases and 7 bases, with 10 bases remaining between them. Germline lookup yields CDR1 KGHSH and CDR2 LQKENI. The CDR3 coding sequence is TGTGCCAGCTCACCACCAACGGGGGTGAATGAGCAGTTCTTC. This gives the protein CASSPPTGVNEQFF.

About this clonotype itself: Sequence at one end of the junction differs from germline and may be a read error. This rearrangement joins TRBV15 to TRBJ1-4; 9 nucleotides align to TRBD1. Germline V gene lookup returns CDR1 LNHNV and CDR2 YYDKDF (reference sequence). The CDR3 consists of 15 residues. This CDR3 is CATSPGQGTNEKRFF. The CDR3 DNA sequence: TGTGCCACCAGCCCAGGACAGGGGACGAATGAAAAACGGTTTTTT.

The chain has TRBV27 and TRBJ2-1, with TRBD2 identical over 13 bases. Trimming at V came to 6 bases and at J to 8 bases, leaving 10 bases not matched to a gene. Germline-derived CDR1 and CDR2 are MNHEY and SMNVEV (reference sequence). The CDR3 loop spans 16 amino acids. The CDR3 bases are TGTGCCAGCAGGATTCTACTAGCGGGGGGGCCTTATGAGCAGTTCTTC. Protein: CASRILLAGGPYEQFF.

This clonotype was counted a single time. This sequence joins TRBV20-1 and TRBJ2-5; D perhaps matches TRBD2 (6 bases). V shed 3 bases and J shed 7 bases, with 21 bases lying between them. CDR3 size: 15 residues. Per the germline V gene, CDR1 is DFQATT and CDR2 is SNEGSKA (reference sequence). The CDR3, as DNA: TGCAGTGCTAGCTGCCTTCTTGGGGACTCTGGGACCCAGTACTTC. Translated, it gives CSASCLLGDSGTQYF.

This clonotype was detected only a few times. This rearrangement joins TRBV6-2 or TRBV6-3 to TRBJ2-1; D uncertain. In germline, CDR1 is MNHEY, CDR2 SVGEGT. The CDR3 runs to 12 residues. V shed 1 base and J shed 4 bases, with 2 bases lying between them. As DNA, the CDR3 is TGTGCCAGCAGTTACTTATACAATGAGCAGTTCTTC. Its translation: CASSYLYNEQFF.

In the case of this clonotype: Compared with germline, one end of the junction differs, possibly owing to a read error. This rearrangement joins TRBV6-6 to TRBJ1-2; a weak D match, TRBD1 (5 bases). The length of the CDR3 is 17 residues. Germline-derived CDR1 and CDR2 are MNHNY and SVGAGI (reference sequence). The CDR3 nucleotides are TGTGCCAGCAGTCACTCAGGCAGGGTCGTCCCTAACTATGGCTACACCTTC. Translation gives CASSHSGRVVPNYGYTF.

This clonotype has more than one count but fewer than ten. In DNA, the CDR3 is TGTGCCAGCAGTGGGGATTCACAGGGGCGAGGCTACACCTTC. Its translation is CASSGDSQGRGYTF. The chain uses TRBV6-6 and TRBJ1-2, with 7 bases that match TRBD1. With 5 bases clipped from V and 8 bases from J, the junction kept 11 bases outside the gene matches. The CDR3 covers 14 residues. From germline, CDR1 is MNHNY and CDR2 SVGAGI (reference sequence).

This clonotype was seen more than once but under ten times. J is TRBJ1-2 and V is TRBV20-1; D might be TRBD1 (5 bases). With 6 bases removed from V and 3 bases from J, the gap between germline ends came to 14 bases. The germline CDR1 and CDR2 sequences are DFQATT and SNEGSKA (reference sequence). The CDR3 runs 13 residues. The CDR3 nucleotides read TGCAGTGCGCAGAGAGGAGGGGACTATGGCTACACCTTC. Its translation: CSAQRGGDYGYTF.